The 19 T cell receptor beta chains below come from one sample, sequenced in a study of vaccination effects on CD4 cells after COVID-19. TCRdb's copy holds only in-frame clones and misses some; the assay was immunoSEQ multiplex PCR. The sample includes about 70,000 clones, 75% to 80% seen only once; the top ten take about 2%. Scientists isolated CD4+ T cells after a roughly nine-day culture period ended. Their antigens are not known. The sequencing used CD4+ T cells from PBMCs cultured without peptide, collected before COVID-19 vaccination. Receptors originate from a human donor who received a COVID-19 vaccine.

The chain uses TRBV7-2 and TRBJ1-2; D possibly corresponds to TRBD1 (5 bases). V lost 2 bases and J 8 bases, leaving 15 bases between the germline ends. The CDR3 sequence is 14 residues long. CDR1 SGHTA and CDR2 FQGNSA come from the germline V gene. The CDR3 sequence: CASSLSAGMEGYTF. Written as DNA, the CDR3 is TGTGCCAGCAGCTTATCGGCAGGGATGGAAGGCTACACCTTC.

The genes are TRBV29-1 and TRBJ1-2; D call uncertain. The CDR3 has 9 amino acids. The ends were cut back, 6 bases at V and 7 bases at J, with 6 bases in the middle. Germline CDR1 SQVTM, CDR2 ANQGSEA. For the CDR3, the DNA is TGCAGCGTCCCCCCTGGCTACACCTTC. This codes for CSVPPGYTF.

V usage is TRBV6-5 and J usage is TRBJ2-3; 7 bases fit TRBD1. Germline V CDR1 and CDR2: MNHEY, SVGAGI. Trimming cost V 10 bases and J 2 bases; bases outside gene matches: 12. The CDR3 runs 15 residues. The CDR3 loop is CAIGRTGSPTDTQYF. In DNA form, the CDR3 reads TGTGCCATCGGACGGACAGGCTCGCCCACAGATACGCAGTATTTT.

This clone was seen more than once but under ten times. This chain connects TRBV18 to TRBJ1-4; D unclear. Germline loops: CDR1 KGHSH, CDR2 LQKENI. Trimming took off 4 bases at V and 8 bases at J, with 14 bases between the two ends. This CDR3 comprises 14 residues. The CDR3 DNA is TGTGCCAGCTCACTTGGGCAGGCAGTCGAAAAACTGTTTTTT. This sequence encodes CASSLGQAVEKLFF.

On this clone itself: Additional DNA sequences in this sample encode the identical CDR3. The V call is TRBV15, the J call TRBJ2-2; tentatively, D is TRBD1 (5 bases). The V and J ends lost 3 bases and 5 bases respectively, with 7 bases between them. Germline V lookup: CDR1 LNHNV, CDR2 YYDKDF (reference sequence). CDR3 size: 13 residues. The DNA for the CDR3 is TGTGCCACCAGCAGCAAGGGGACCGGGGAGCTGTTTTTT. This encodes CATSSKGTGELFF.

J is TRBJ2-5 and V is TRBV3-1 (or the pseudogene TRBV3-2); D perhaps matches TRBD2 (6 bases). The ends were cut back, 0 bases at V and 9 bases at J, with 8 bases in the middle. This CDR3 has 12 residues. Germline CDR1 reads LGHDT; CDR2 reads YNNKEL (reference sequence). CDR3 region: CASSQESGAQYF. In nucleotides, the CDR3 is TGTGCCAGCAGCCAAGAATCGGGGGCCCAGTACTTC.

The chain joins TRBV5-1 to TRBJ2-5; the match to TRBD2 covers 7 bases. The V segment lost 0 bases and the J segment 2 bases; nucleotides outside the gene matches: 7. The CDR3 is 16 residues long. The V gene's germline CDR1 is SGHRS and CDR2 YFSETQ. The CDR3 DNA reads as TGCGCCAGCAGCTTGGGGGGCGGGGGTTTTCAAGAGACCCAGTACTTC. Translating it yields CASSLGGGGFQETQYF. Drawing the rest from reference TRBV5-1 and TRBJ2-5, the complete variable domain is KAGVTQTPRYLIKTRGQQVTLSCSPISGHRSVSWYQQTPGQGLQFLFEYFSETQRNKGNFPGRFSGRQFSNSRSEMNVSTLELGDSALYLCASSLGGGGFQETQYFGPGTRLLVL.

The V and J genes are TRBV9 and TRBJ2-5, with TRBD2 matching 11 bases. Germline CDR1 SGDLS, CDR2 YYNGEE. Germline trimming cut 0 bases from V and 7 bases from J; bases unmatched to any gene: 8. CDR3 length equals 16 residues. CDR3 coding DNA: TGTGCCAGCAGCGTAGATCCTAGCGGGGGGACCAGGACCCAGTACTTC. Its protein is CASSVDPSGGTRTQYF.

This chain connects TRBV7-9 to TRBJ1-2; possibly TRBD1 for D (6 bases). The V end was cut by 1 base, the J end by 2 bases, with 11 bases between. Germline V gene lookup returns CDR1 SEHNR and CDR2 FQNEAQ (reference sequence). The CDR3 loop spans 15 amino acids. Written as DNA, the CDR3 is TGTGCCAGCAGCTTAGAACGGGGGGCGAACTATGGCTACACCTTC. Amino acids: CASSLERGANYGYTF. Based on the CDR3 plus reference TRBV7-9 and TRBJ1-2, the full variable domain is DTGVSQNPRHKITKRGQNVTFRCDPISEHNRLYWYRQTLGQGPEFLTYFQNEAQLEKSRLLSDRFSAERPKGSFSTLEIQRTEQGDSAMYLCASSLERGANYGYTFGSGTRLTVV.

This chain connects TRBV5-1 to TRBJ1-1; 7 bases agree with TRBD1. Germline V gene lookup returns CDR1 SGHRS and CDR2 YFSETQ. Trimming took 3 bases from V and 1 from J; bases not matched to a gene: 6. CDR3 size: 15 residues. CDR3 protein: CASSSRDRENTEAFF. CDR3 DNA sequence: TGCGCCAGCAGCTCACGAGACAGGGAGAACACTGAAGCTTTCTTT.

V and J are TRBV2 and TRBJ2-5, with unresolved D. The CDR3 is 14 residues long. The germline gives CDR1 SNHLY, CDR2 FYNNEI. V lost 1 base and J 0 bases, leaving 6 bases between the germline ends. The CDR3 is CASSEGEYQETQYF. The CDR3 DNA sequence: TGTGCCAGCAGTGAAGGAGAGTACCAAGAGACCCAGTACTTC.

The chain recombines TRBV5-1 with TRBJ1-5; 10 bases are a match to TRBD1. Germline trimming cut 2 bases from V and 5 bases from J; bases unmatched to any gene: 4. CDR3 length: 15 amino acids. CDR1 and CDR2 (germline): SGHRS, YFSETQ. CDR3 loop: CASSFTGTGDQPQHF. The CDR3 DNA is TGCGCCAGCAGCTTTACCGGGACAGGGGATCAGCCCCAGCATTTT. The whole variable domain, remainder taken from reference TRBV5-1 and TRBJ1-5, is KAGVTQTPRYLIKTRGQQVTLSCSPISGHRSVSWYQQTPGQGLQFLFEYFSETQRNKGNFPGRFSGRQFSNSRSEMNVSTLELGDSALYLCASSFTGTGDQPQHFGDGTRLSIL.

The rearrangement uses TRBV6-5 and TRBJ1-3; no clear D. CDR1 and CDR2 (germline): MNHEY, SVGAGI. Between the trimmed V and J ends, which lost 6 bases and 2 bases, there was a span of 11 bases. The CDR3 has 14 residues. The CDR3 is CASRGRSPGNTIYF. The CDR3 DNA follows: TGTGCCAGCAGAGGGAGATCCCCTGGAAACACCATATATTTT.

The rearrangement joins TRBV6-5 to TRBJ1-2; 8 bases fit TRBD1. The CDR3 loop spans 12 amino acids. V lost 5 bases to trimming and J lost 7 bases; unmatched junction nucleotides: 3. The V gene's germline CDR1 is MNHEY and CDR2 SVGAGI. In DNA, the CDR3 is TGTGCCAGCAGTAAACAGGGGGGTGGCTACACCTTC. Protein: CASSKQGGGYTF.

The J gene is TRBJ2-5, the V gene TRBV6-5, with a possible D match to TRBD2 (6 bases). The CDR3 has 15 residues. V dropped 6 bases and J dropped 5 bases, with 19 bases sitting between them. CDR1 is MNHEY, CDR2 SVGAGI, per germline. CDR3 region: CASRRGGGSPETQYF. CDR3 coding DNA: TGTGCCAGCAGACGGGGAGGAGGGAGTCCGGAGACCCAGTACTTC.

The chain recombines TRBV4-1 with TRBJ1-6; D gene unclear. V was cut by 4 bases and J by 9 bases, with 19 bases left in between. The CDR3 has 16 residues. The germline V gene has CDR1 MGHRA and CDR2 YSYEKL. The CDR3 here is CASSPNREGAGSPLHF. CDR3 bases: TGCGCCAGCAGCCCGAATCGGGAGGGAGCTGGTTCACCCCTCCACTTT.

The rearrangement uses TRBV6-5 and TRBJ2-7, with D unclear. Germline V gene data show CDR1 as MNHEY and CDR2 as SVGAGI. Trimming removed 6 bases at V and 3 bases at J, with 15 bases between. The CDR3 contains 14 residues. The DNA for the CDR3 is TGTGCCAGCAGACAAATAGGATCAAGCTACGAGCAGTACGTC. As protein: CASRQIGSSYEQYV.

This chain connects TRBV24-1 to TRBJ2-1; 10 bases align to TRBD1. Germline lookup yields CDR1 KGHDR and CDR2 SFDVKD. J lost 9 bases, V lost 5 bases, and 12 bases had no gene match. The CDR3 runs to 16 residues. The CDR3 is CATSASVDRGLGEQFF. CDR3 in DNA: TGTGCCACCAGTGCCTCGGTCGACAGGGGGCTGGGTGAGCAGTTCTTC.

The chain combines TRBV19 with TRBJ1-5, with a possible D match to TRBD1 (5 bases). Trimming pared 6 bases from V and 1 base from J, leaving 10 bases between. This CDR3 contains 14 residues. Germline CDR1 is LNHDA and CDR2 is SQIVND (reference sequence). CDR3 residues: CASSTTESNQPQHF. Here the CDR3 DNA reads TGTGCCAGTAGCACGACAGAGAGCAATCAGCCCCAGCATTTT.